This TCR beta chain originates from a study of control samples from healthy donors and cancer patients. There are 14 residues in the CDR3. V was shortened by 4 bases and J by 8 bases, with 12 bases between the two germline ends. Per the germline V gene, CDR1 is SGHAT and CDR2 is FQNNGV. The table came from immunoSEQ multiplex PCR; TCRdb's copy has only in-frame clones and leaves some out. In the table there are about 120,000 clones, nearly 95% of which are singletons. The sample taken for sequencing was blood. The origin of this receptor is a man aged 30-40 years in good health. This chain links TRBV11-2 with TRBJ1-6, with unresolved D. DNA for the CDR3: TGTGCCAGCAGCTCCCGGTTTGGAGATTCACCCCTCCACTTT. Translation: CASSSRFGDSPLHF.